This T cell receptor (beta chain) emerged from a study of blood T cells in healthy people across ages. Note on this clonotype: Its antigen is still unknown. A read error may produce the germline difference seen at one junction end.

Combining a sample-barcoded 5' primer with a J-beta primer mix, a second PCR ran for roughly 7 to 12 cycles. TCRdb independently ran MiXCR on the 5' RACE reads; one entry per CDR3 protein. The data show about 1.4 million distinct CDR3 sequences, 55% to 75% seen once. Looked up from germline, CDR1 is DFQATT and CDR2 is SNEGSKA (reference sequence). The CDR3 is 10 residues long. Donors were systemically healthy Caucasian individuals from Russia aged about 6 to 100 years. Whenever a sample was processed, at least 6.5 million PBMCs were isolated. Study observations and caveats: The fall in TCR beta diversity per million T cells was roughly linear with age.

Sequencing was carried out using blood. V is TRBV20-1 and J is TRBJ2-1, with D maybe TRBD2 (5 bases). The sequence came from a man aged 18 to 30 in good health. CDR3 DNA sequence: TGTATTCCCTCGGGATCAGGGCAGTTCTTC. This translates into CIPSGSGQFF.